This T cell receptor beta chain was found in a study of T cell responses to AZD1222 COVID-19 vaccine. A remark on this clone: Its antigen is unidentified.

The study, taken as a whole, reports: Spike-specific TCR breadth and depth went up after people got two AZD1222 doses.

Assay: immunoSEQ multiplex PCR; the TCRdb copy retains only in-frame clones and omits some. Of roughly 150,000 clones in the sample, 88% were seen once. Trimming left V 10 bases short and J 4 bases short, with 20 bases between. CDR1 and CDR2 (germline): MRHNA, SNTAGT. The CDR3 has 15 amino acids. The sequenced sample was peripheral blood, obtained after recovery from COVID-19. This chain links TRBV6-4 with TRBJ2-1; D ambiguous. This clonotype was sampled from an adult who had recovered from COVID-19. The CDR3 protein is CATPSTVTKYNEQFF. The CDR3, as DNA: TGTGCCACCCCCTCGACCGTTACTAAGTACAATGAGCAGTTCTTC.